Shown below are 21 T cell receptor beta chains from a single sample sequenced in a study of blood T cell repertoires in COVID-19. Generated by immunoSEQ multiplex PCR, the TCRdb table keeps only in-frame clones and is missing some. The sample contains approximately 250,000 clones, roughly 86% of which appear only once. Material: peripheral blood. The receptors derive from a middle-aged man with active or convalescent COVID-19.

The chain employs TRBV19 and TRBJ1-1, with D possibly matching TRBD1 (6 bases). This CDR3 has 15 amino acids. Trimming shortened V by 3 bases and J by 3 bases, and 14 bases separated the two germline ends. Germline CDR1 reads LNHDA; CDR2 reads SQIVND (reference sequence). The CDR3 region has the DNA TGTGCCAGTAGTATTTTTGGGGGCGCGGACACTGAAGCTTTCTTT. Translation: CASSIFGGADTEAFF.

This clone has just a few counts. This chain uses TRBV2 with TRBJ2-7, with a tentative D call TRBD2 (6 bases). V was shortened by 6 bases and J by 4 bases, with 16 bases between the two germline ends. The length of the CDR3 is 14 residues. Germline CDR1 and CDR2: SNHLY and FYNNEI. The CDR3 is CASSPQLAGYEQYF. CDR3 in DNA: TGTGCCAGCAGCCCCCAACTAGCCGGTTACGAGCAGTACTTC.

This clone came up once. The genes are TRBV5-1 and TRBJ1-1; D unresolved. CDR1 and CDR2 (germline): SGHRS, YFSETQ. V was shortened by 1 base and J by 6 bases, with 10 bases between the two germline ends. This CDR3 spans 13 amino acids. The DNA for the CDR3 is TGCGCCAGCAGCTTGCCTGGGAGTTCTGAAGCTTTCTTT. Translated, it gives CASSLPGSSEAFF.

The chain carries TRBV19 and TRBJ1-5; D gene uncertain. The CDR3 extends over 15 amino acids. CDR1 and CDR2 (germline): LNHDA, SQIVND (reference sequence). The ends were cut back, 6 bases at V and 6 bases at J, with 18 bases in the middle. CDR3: CASSNGPQFGQPQHF. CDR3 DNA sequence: TGTGCCAGTAGCAATGGGCCTCAATTCGGTCAGCCCCAGCATTTT.

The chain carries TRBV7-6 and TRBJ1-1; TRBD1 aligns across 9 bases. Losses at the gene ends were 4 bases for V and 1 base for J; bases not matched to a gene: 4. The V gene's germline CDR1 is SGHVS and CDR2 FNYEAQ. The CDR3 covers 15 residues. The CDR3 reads CASSSRDRENTEAFF. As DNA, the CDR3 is TGTGCCAGCAGCTCGAGGGACAGGGAGAACACTGAAGCTTTCTTT.

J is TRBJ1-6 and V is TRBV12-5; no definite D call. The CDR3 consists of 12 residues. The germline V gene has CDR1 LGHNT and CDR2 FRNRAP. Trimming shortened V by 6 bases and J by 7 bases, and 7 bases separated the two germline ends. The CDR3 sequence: CASGLQNSPLHF. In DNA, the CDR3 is TGTGCTAGTGGGCTTCAGAATTCACCCCTCCACTTT.

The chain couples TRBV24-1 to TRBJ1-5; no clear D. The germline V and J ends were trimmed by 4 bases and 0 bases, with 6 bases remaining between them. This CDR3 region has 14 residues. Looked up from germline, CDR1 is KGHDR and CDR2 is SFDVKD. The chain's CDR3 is CATSEPGSNQPQHF. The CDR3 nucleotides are TGTGCCACCAGTGAACCAGGTAGCAATCAGCCCCAGCATTTT.

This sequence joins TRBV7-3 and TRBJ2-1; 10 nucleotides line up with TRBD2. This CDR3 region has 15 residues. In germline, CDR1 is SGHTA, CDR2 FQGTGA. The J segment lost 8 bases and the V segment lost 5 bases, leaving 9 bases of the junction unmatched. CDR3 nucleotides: TGTGCCAGCAGCCCGACTAGCGGGTCCTTGGATGAGCAGTTCTTC. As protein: CASSPTSGSLDEQFF.

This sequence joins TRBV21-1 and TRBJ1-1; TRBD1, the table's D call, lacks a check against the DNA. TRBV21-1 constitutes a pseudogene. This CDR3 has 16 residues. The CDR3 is CASSQPQDRVNTEAFF. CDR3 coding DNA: TGTGCCAGCAGCCAACCCCAGGACAGGGTGAACACTGAAGCTTTCTTT.

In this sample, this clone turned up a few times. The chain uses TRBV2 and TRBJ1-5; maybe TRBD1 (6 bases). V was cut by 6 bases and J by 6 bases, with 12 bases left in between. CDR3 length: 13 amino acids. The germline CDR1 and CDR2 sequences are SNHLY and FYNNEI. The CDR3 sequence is CASRGGGAQPQHF. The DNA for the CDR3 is TGTGCCAGCAGGGGAGGGGGGGCTCAGCCCCAGCATTTT.

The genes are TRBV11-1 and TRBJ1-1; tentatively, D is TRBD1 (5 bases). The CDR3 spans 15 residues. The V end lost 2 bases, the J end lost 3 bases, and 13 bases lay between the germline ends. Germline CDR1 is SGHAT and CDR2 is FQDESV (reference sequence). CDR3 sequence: CASSLPTGGDTEAFF. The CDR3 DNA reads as TGTGCCAGCAGCTTACCCACAGGCGGGGACACTGAAGCTTTCTTT.

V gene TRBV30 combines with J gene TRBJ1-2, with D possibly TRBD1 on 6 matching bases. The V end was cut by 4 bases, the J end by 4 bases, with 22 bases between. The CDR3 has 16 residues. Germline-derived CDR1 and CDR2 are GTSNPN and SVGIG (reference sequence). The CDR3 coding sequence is TGTGCCTGGAACATAGGGGAACGGGGGGACATCTATGGCTACACCTTC. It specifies CAWNIGERGDIYGYTF. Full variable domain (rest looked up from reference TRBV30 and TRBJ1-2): SQTIHQWPATLVQPVGSPLSLECTVEGTSNPNLYWYRQAAGRGLQLLFYSVGIGQISSEVPQNLSASRPQDRQFILSSKKLLLSDSGFYLCAWNIGERGDIYGYTFGSGTRLTVV.

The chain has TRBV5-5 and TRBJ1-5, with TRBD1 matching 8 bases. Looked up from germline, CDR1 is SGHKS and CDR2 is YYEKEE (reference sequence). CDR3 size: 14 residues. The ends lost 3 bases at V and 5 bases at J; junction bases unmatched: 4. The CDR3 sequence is CASSSQGAYQPQHF. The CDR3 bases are TGTGCCAGCAGCTCCCAGGGGGCTTATCAGCCCCAGCATTTT.

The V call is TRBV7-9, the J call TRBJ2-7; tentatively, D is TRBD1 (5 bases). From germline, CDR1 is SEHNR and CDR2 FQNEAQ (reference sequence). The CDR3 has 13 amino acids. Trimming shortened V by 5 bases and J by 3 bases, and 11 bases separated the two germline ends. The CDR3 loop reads CASSKTEIYEQYF. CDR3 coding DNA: TGTGCCAGCAGCAAGACAGAAATCTACGAGCAGTACTTC.

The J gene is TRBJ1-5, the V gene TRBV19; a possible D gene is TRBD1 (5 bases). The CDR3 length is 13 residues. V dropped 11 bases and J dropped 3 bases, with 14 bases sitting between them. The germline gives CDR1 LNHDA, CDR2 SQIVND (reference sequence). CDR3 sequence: CASRRVDNQPQHF. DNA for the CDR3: TGTGCCTCCCGCAGGGTGGACAATCAGCCCCAGCATTTT.

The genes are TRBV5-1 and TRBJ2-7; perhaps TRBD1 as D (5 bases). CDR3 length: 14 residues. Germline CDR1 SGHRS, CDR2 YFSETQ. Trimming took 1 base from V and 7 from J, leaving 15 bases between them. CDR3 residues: CASSLIQGNSEQYF. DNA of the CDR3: TGCGCCAGCAGCTTGATCCAGGGAAATAGTGAGCAGTACTTC.

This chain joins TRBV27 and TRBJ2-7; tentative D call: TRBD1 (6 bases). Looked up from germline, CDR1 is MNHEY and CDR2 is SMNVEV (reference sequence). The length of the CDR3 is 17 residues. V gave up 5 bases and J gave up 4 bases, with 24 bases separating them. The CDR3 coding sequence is TGTGCCAGCAGTCTAAGGAGGACTGTGGGGGCCTCTTACGAGCAGTACTTC. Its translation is CASSLRRTVGASYEQYF.

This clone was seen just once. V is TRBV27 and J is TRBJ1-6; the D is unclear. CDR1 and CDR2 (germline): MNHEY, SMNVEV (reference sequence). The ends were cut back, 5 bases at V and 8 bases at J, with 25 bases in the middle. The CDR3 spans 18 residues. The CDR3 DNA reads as TGTGCCAGCAGTCCGGCCAGGTTAAGCGGTGATTTTGATTCACCCCTCCACTTT. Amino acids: CASSPARLSGDFDSPLHF.

Written as DNA, the CDR3 is TGTGCCAGCAGCTCGGGGGTTTCGAGGAGCGGCTACACCTTC. Protein: CASSSGVSRSGYTF. The chain joins TRBV5-4 to TRBJ1-2; possible D gene TRBD1, 5 bases. The CDR3 has 14 residues. Germline V gene lookup returns CDR1 SGHNT and CDR2 YYREEE (reference sequence). Trimming shortened V by 3 bases and J by 8 bases, and 17 bases separated the two germline ends.

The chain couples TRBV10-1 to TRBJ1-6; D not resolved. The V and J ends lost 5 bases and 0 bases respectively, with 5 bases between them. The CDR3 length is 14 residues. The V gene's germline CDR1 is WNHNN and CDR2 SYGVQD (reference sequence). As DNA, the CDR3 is TGCGCCAGCAGTCGGGACTCCTATAATTCACCCCTCCACTTT. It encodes CASSRDSYNSPLHF.

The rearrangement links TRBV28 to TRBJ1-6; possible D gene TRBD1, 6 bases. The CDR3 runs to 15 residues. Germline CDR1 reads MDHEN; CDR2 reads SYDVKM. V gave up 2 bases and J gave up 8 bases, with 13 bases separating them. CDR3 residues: CASSLRSRGDSPLHF. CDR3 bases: TGTGCCAGCAGTTTAAGGAGCAGGGGTGATTCACCCCTCCACTTT.